This T cell receptor beta chain was profiled in a study of CD8 T cells in Susac syndrome. Sequencing of TCR beta was carried out in blood CD8+ and CD4+ T cells. The patients who served as multiple sclerosis controls were treatment-naive and had stable or active relapsing-remitting disease that fulfilled the revised McDonald criteria. With random hexamers, reverse transcription was performed on about 0.45 to 1 ug of RNA. Amplification of TCR beta CDR3 used immunoSEQ multiplex PCR across 54 Vbeta and 13 Jbeta. One entry per CDR3 protein, called by TCRdb with MiXCR from the immunoSEQ multiplex PCR reads. Of tens of thousands of distinct CDR3 sequences detected, around 93% appear once; the ten largest clones hold 0.45% to 0.65%. Trimming took off 4 bases at V and 4 bases at J, with 10 bases between the two ends. Germline loops: CDR1 LGHDT, CDR2 YNNKEL (reference sequence). This CDR3 spans 13 amino acids.

The sequence derives from a human donor with multiple sclerosis. This rearrangement joins TRBV3-1 to TRBJ1-1, with D possibly being TRBD1 (6 bases). The source material was CD8+ T cells from PBMCs. The CDR3 DNA reads TGTGCCAGCAGCCTTACAGGGCCCACTGAAGCTTTCTTT. Translation gives CASSLTGPTEAFF.